These 32 T cell receptor beta chains were all obtained from the same sample, sequenced in a study of TIL therapy for anti-PD-1-resistant metastatic lung cancer (dated by TCRdb to 2020 to 2023). The intended sense of this specimen's time point label: pre-treatment sample, taken before nivolumab and TIL therapy. TCR beta CDR3 regions were amplified from genomic DNA with the immunoSEQ v3 hsTCRB kit using bias-controlled multiplex PCR. Entries here come from immuneACCESS through TCRdb and include only in-frame sequences with V and J called. Some clones fail to appear in such tables; in the studies checked, an unresolved V gene covers under half of the shortfall, and the cause of the remainder is unknown. For this sample there are about 59,000 clones; roughly 80% appear just once. The ten largest clones take up more than 1.5% of the sample. This sample comprised blood, obtained at baseline. Source of these receptors: a person between 25 and 80 years old with non-small cell lung cancer.

This chain links TRBV5-6 with TRBJ2-3, with 9 bases fitting TRBD2. Germline values: CDR1 SGHDT, CDR2 YYEEEE. With 4 bases clipped from V and 0 bases from J, the junction kept 9 bases outside the gene matches. This CDR3 region has 17 residues. CDR3 DNA: TGTGCCAGCAGCCAGCAACTAGCGGGCCAAAGCACAGATACGCAGTATTTT. Residues: CASSQQLAGQSTDTQYF.

The chain employs TRBV19 and TRBJ2-5; 8 bases fit TRBD1. V gave up 7 bases and J gave up 2 bases; unmatched junction bases: 9. Germline assignment: CDR1 LNHDA and CDR2 SQIVND (reference sequence). CDR3 length equals 15 residues. The CDR3 DNA sequence: TGTGCCAGTAAAAGTAGTCACAGGGGGCAAGAGACCCAGTACTTC. It specifies CASKSSHRGQETQYF.

The chain combines TRBV13 with TRBJ1-4, with D unclear. CDR1 and CDR2 (germline): PRHDT, FYEKMQ (reference sequence). V was cut by 5 bases and J by 12 bases, with 16 bases left in between. The CDR3 contains 13 residues. CDR3 amino acids: CASSPRWMKELFF. The CDR3, as DNA: TGTGCCAGCAGCCCACGGTGGATGAAAGAACTGTTTTTT.

This chain joins TRBV29-1 and TRBJ2-3, with 9 bases lining up with TRBD2. CDR3 size: 14 residues. CDR1 and CDR2 from the germline V gene are SQVTM and ANQGSEA. V shed 8 bases and J 2 bases; nucleotides not matched to a gene: 8. In nucleotides, the CDR3 is TGCAGCTTGACTAGCGGAGAACTCACAGATACGCAGTATTTT. Translation gives CSLTSGELTDTQYF.

The chain has TRBV19 and TRBJ2-6; TRBD2 might be the D (5 bases). The germline V and J ends were trimmed by 7 bases and 0 bases, with 16 bases remaining between them. Germline values: CDR1 LNHDA, CDR2 SQIVND (reference sequence). CDR3 size: 17 residues. Here the CDR3 reads CASTPEELLSGANVLTF. CDR3 nucleotide sequence: TGTGCCAGTACCCCGGAGGAGCTCCTCTCTGGGGCCAACGTCCTGACTTTC.

The chain carries TRBV7-6 and TRBJ2-2; TRBD2 matches at 13 bases. The trim removed 5 bases at V and 7 bases at J, leaving 4 bases unmatched. This CDR3 has 15 amino acids. Germline-derived CDR1 and CDR2 are SGHVS and FNYEAQ. The CDR3, as DNA: TGTGCCAGCAGCCCACGGACTAGCGGGAGCGGGGAGCTGTTTTTT. Amino acids: CASSPRTSGSGELFF.

V is TRBV6-1 and J is TRBJ1-1; 10 bases agree with TRBD1. V lost 8 bases, J lost 5 bases, and 8 bases stayed unmatched. Looked up from germline, CDR1 is MNHNS and CDR2 is SASEGT. The CDR3 contains 14 residues. CDR3 nucleotides: TGTGCCAGCTTCCCGGGACAGGGGCGGACTGAAGCTTTCTTT. As protein: CASFPGQGRTEAFF.

This clone was counted only a few times. This chain connects TRBV18 to TRBJ2-7; unclear D gene. The V gene's germline CDR1 is KGHSH and CDR2 LQKENI. The CDR3 sequence is 12 residues long. Trimming removed 3 bases from V and 0 bases from J, with 3 bases in between. CDR3 coding DNA: TGTGCCAGCTCACCTGGCTCCTACGAGCAGTACTTC. This codes for CASSPGSYEQYF. The full variable domain, with the rest looked up from reference TRBV18 and TRBJ2-7, is NAGVMQNPRHLVRRRGQEARLRCSPMKGHSHVYWYRQLPEEGLKFMVYLQKENIIDESGMPKERFSAEFPKEGPSILRIQQVVRGDSAAYFCASSPGSYEQYFGPGTRLTVT.

The chain carries TRBV7-2 and TRBJ1-1; TRBD1 matches at 8 bases. Germline CDR1 reads SGHTA; CDR2 reads FQGNSA. The CDR3 length is 14 residues. Unmatched junction bases numbered 1, after V lost 4 bases and J lost 0 bases. DNA for the CDR3: TGTGCCAGCAGCTCACAGGGGGTGAACACTGAAGCTTTCTTT. Translated: CASSSQGVNTEAFF.

This clone has only one observation. The junction shows a germline mismatch at one end, possibly a read error. The CDR3 DNA is TGTGCCAGCAGTTACTCGAGTAACGGACCGATCCAGTTC. Residues: CASSYSSNGPIQF. The chain joins TRBV6-7 to TRBJ1-2, with no clear D. TRBV6-7 is an ORF; its function is uncertain. The CDR3 is 13 amino acids.

The chain has TRBV7-8 and TRBJ1-5; D gene uncertain. The V gene lost 1 base and the J gene lost 1 base, with 2 bases spanning the gap. CDR1 is SGHVS, CDR2 FQNEAQ, per germline. The length of the CDR3 is 13 residues. The DNA for the CDR3 is TGTGCCAGCAGCTTAGAAAGCAATCAGCCCCAGCATTTT. It translates to CASSLESNQPQHF.

The genes are TRBV4-3 and TRBJ2-3; the match to TRBD2 covers 8 bases. Germline CDR1 and CDR2: LGHNA and YSLEER. The CDR3 is 14 amino acids. The ends lost 9 bases at V and 2 bases at J; junction bases unmatched: 7. The CDR3 DNA is TGCGCCAGTTCATCCGGGGGGGACACAGATACGCAGTATTTT. Translation gives CASSSGGDTDTQYF.

The chain couples TRBV14 to TRBJ1-6; no firm D call. Between the trimmed V and J ends, which lost 2 bases and 6 bases, there was a span of 5 bases. Germline lookup yields CDR1 SGHDN and CDR2 FVKESK. This CDR3 region has 13 residues. CDR3: CASSQSINSPLHF. CDR3 sequence (DNA): TGTGCCAGCAGCCAATCGATTAATTCACCCCTCCACTTT.

This rearrangement joins TRBV19 to TRBJ2-7, with a weak D call TRBD1 (6 bases). CDR1 and CDR2 (germline): LNHDA, SQIVND (reference sequence). The CDR3 is 14 amino acids. V gave up 4 bases and J gave up 1 base, with 11 bases separating them. The CDR3 protein is CASSKDSISYEQYF. In DNA, the CDR3 is TGTGCCAGTAGTAAGGACAGTATTTCCTACGAGCAGTACTTC.

The chain employs TRBV7-3 and TRBJ2-5, with TRBD2 identical over 8 bases. The V gene's germline CDR1 is SGHTA and CDR2 FQGTGA. The CDR3 has 16 amino acids. V dropped 1 base and J dropped 5; count of bases not matched to a gene: 9. For the CDR3, the DNA is TGTGCCAGCAGCTTAAGTGCGGGAGGACACATTGAGACCCAGTACTTC. It specifies CASSLSAGGHIETQYF. Full variable domain (outside the CDR3, taken from reference TRBV7-3 and TRBJ2-5): GAGVSQTPSNKVTEKGKYVELRCDPISGHTALYWYRQSLGQGPEFLIYFQGTGAADDSGLPNDRFFAVRPEGSVSTLKIQRTERGDSAVYLCASSLSAGGHIETQYFGPGTRLLVL.

The J gene is TRBJ1-1, the V gene TRBV11-2; 9 bases align to TRBD1. CDR1 SGHAT and CDR2 FQNNGV come from the germline V gene. V dropped 5 bases and J dropped 5; count of bases not matched to a gene: 15. The CDR3 consists of 17 residues. This CDR3 reads CASSAGGRTGGRTEAFF. The DNA for the CDR3 is TGTGCCAGCAGCGCCGGTGGGAGAACAGGGGGCCGAACTGAAGCTTTCTTT.

The rearrangement links TRBV4-3 to TRBJ2-6, with D unresolved. Germline-derived CDR1 and CDR2 are LGHNA and YSLEER. Trimming took off 3 bases at V and 1 base at J, with 10 bases between the two ends. This CDR3 spans 16 amino acids. Here the CDR3 DNA reads TGCGCCAGCAGCCACTCCGCGACTTCTGGGGCCAACGTCCTGACTTTC. Translated, it gives CASSHSATSGANVLTF.

The chain combines TRBV6-5 with TRBJ1-5; D is unclear. CDR1 MNHEY and CDR2 SVGAGI come from the germline V gene. Trimming cost V 6 bases and J 4 bases, with 7 bases left between them. The CDR3 covers 12 residues. In DNA, the CDR3 is TGTGCCAGCAGGGGCGGGAATCAGCCCCAGCATTTT. It encodes CASRGGNQPQHF.

To note about this clone: A junction boundary mismatches the germline segment, possibly from a read error. The rearrangement links TRBV11-2 to TRBJ1-3, with D perhaps matching TRBD1 (5 bases). In germline, CDR1 is SGHAT, CDR2 FQNNGV. The CDR3 has 12 residues. The CDR3 loop reads CASSLQGSTIYF. The CDR3 DNA reads as TGTGCCAGCAGCTTACAGGGAAGCACCATATATTTT.

The J gene is TRBJ2-7, the V gene TRBV5-4; D possibly matches TRBD1 or TRBD2 (6 bases each). CDR1 is SGHNT, CDR2 YYREEE, per germline (reference sequence). The CDR3 spans 16 residues. V lost 3 bases to trimming and J lost 1 base, with 17 bases between them. In DNA, the CDR3 is TGTGCCAGCAGCTGGGGGGCTTTGCGGGGATCCTACGAGCAGTACTTC. Translated: CASSWGALRGSYEQYF.

The gene calls are TRBV11-3 and TRBJ2-5; D possibly corresponds to TRBD1 (7 bases). TRBJ2-7 matches the DNA end more closely, so the J call is doubtful. The CDR3 is made up of 15 amino acids. Germline lookup yields CDR1 SGHNT and CDR2 YENEEA. The CDR3 here is CASSPGGSGPYEQYF. The CDR3, as DNA: TGTGCCAGCAGCCCAGGGGGTAGCGGCCCCTACGAGCAGTACTTC.

This clone appeared a single time. Here the CDR3 reads CASNSFQGASNQPQHF. The CDR3, as DNA: TGTGCCAGTAACTCCTTTCAGGGTGCGAGCAATCAGCCCCAGCATTTT. The rearrangement links TRBV19 to TRBJ1-5; possible D gene TRBD1, 5 bases. Germline assignment: CDR1 LNHDA and CDR2 SQIVND (reference sequence). The CDR3 sequence is 16 residues long. The V end was cut by 7 bases, the J end by 1 base, with 17 bases between.

The V call is TRBV27, the J call TRBJ1-4; D is possibly TRBD1 (5 bases). Trimming left V 6 bases short and J 8 bases short, with 16 bases between. The CDR3 extends over 14 amino acids. CDR1 and CDR2 from the germline V gene are MNHEY and SMNVEV (reference sequence). The CDR3 loop reads CASSRNLRGEKLFF. The CDR3 DNA reads TGTGCCAGCAGCCGGAACCTGAGGGGCGAAAAACTGTTTTTT.

Only a few counts were recorded for this clone. V and J are TRBV7-6 and TRBJ2-5, with 7 positions matching TRBD1. J gave up 0 bases and V 5 bases, and 3 bases lay outside the gene matches. Germline V CDR1 and CDR2: SGHVS, FNYEAQ. The CDR3 is 14 amino acids. Written as DNA, the CDR3 is TGTGCCAGCAGCCTGGGACAGAACCAAGAGACCCAGTACTTC. Translated, it gives CASSLGQNQETQYF.

This clone was detected only a few times. This chain joins TRBV19 and TRBJ1-3; no definite D call. This CDR3 comprises 14 residues. The germline V gene has CDR1 LNHDA and CDR2 SQIVND (reference sequence). V was cut by 3 bases and J by 1 base, with 7 bases left in between. CDR3 in amino acids: CASSIGSSGNTIYF. DNA of the CDR3: TGTGCCAGTAGTATTGGATCTTCTGGAAACACCATATATTTT. Looking up the rest from reference TRBV19 and TRBJ1-3 gives the full variable domain: DGGITQSPKYLFRKEGQNVTLSCEQNLNHDAMYWYRQDPGQGLRLIYYSQIVNDFQKGDIAEGYSVSREKKESFPLTVTSAQKNPTAFYLCASSIGSSGNTIYFGEGSWLTVV.

The chain links TRBV6-1 to TRBJ1-6, with 7 bases lining up with TRBD1. V lost 4 bases, J lost 9 bases, and 18 bases stayed unmatched. The germline V gene has CDR1 MNHNS and CDR2 SASEGT. The CDR3 extends over 18 amino acids. The CDR3 region has the DNA TGTGCCAGCAGTGTTGGGGGACAGTCCTTCACCCCATCTTCACCCCTCCACTTT. Its protein is CASSVGGQSFTPSSPLHF.

The chain recombines TRBV28 with TRBJ1-2, with D hard to call. Germline CDR1 and CDR2: MDHEN and SYDVKM. This CDR3 has 15 amino acids. Between the trimmed V and J ends, which lost 5 bases and 5 bases, there was a span of 18 bases. CDR3 nucleotide sequence: TGTGCCAGCAGTCCTTACGAAAGGCTGGGGTATGGCTACACCTTC. Its protein is CASSPYERLGYGYTF.

This chain uses TRBV7-9 with TRBJ1-1; D is unresolved. CDR1 is SEHNR and CDR2 is FQNEAQ in the germline V gene (reference sequence). Trimming removed 3 bases at V and 0 bases at J, with 5 bases between. The CDR3 length is 13 residues. CDR3 coding DNA: TGTGCCAGCAGCTTCGGCCTGAACACTGAAGCTTTCTTT. As protein: CASSFGLNTEAFF.

This clone has just a few counts. This sequence joins TRBV27 and TRBJ1-5; D perhaps matches TRBD1 (5 bases). The CDR3 is 14 residues long. Per germline, CDR1 MNHEY and CDR2 SMNVEV (reference sequence). The V end lost 2 bases, the J end lost 2 bases, and 7 bases lay between the germline ends. CDR3 sequence (DNA): TGTGCCAGCAGTTTACCGGGGGGCAATCAGCCCCAGCATTTT. It specifies CASSLPGGNQPQHF.

The chain combines TRBV9 with TRBJ2-5, with 8 positions matching TRBD2. The CDR3 contains 15 residues. Trimming removed 0 bases from V and 1 base from J; junction bases left unmatched: 2. The germline CDR1 and CDR2 sequences are SGDLS and YYNGEE. CDR3 DNA sequence: TGTGCCAGCAGCGTAGGACTAGCGATCCAAGAGACCCAGTACTTC. It yields the protein CASSVGLAIQETQYF. The whole variable domain, remainder taken from reference TRBV9 and TRBJ2-5, is DSGVTQTPKHLITATGQRVTLRCSPRSGDLSVYWYQQSLDQGLQFLIQYYNGEERAKGNILERFSAQQFPDLHSELNLSSLELGDSALYFCASSVGLAIQETQYFGPGTRLLVL.

This rearrangement joins TRBV29-1 to TRBJ2-1; 7 bases are a match to TRBD2. The CDR3 sequence is 18 residues long. Germline CDR1 is SQVTM and CDR2 is ANQGSEA. V trimming: 1 base; J trimming: 4 bases; junction bases outside the gene matches: 16. In DNA, the CDR3 is TGCAGCGTTGAAGGGGTAGCGGGTCGTTTGGGGGGGTACAATGAGCAGTTCTTC. The encoded protein is CSVEGVAGRLGGYNEQFF.

This clone appeared a few times. The chain joins TRBV5-4 to TRBJ1-1; unclear D gene. V lost 0 bases, J lost 1 base, and 4 bases lay in between. The V gene's germline CDR1 is SGHNT and CDR2 YYREEE (reference sequence). The length of the CDR3 is 13 residues. CDR3 sequence (DNA): TGTGCCAGCAGCTTGGACGAGAACACTGAAGCTTTCTTT. This gives the protein CASSLDENTEAFF. Full variable domain (rest looked up from reference TRBV5-4 and TRBJ1-1): ETGVTQSPTHLIKTRGQQVTLRCSSQSGHNTVSWYQQALGQGPQFIFQYYREEENGRGNFPPRFSGLQFPNYSSELNVNALELDDSALYLCASSLDENTEAFFGQGTRLTVV.